The 28 T cell receptor beta chains below all came from one sample that was sequenced in a study of blood T cells in healthy people across ages. A second 7 to 11 cycle PCR used barcoded and J-beta primers. TCRdb redid the calling of the 5' RACE reads with MiXCR, one entry per CDR3 protein. This sample has roughly 1.5 million distinct CDR3 sequences, with 35% to 45% found just once. The sample consisted of blood. The receptors were gathered from a woman between 18 and 29 years old in good health.

This clonotype was detected only a few times. The rearrangement uses TRBV12-3 or TRBV12-4 and TRBJ2-5; TRBD2 is a possible D gene (6 bases). Between the trimmed V and J ends, which lost 3 bases and 1 base, there was a span of 21 bases. There are 18 residues in the CDR3. The CDR3 nucleotides read TGTGCCAGCAGTTTCGGGGGTCGTGCCTCCCACCTCCAAGAGACCCAGTACTTC. Translation: CASSFGGRASHLQETQYF.

V is TRBV7-9 and J is TRBJ2-1; possibly TRBD1 for D (6 bases). This CDR3 is 16 amino acids long. Germline V gene lookup returns CDR1 SEHNR and CDR2 FQNEAQ (reference sequence). V was pared by 5 bases and J by 3 bases, with 17 bases between. CDR3: CASSRLATGLYNEQFF. CDR3 nucleotide sequence: TGTGCCAGCAGCCGGCTGGCGACAGGACTCTACAATGAGCAGTTCTTC.

The chain combines TRBV6-5 with TRBJ1-1; D is possibly TRBD1 (5 bases). Germline V CDR1 and CDR2: MNHEY, SVGAGI. Trimming took off 5 bases at V and 4 bases at J, with 11 bases between the two ends. The CDR3 spans 13 residues. The CDR3 DNA sequence: TGTGCCAGCAGTGGGACCGTAGCCACTGAAGCTTTCTTT. Residues: CASSGTVATEAFF.

The gene calls are TRBV4-3 and TRBJ2-3; D is ambiguous. The V and J ends lost 0 bases and 2 bases respectively, with 9 bases between them. This CDR3 is built from 15 residues. Germline-derived CDR1 and CDR2 are LGHNA and YSLEER. As DNA, the CDR3 is TGCGCCAGCAGCCAAGATTGGCGGTACACAGATACGCAGTATTTT. Translation: CASSQDWRYTDTQYF.

This clonotype showed up just once. The V and J genes are TRBV20-1 and TRBJ1-2; D is unclear. Looked up from germline, CDR1 is DFQATT and CDR2 is SNEGSKA (reference sequence). Trimming pared 6 bases from V and 4 bases from J, leaving 12 bases between. The CDR3 sequence is 12 residues long. The CDR3 loop reads CSAGKGSYGYTF. In DNA form, the CDR3 reads TGCAGTGCAGGAAAGGGCAGCTATGGCTACACCTTC.

This sequence joins TRBV9 and TRBJ2-5; D call uncertain. Germline V gene data show CDR1 as SGDLS and CDR2 as YYNGEE. The CDR3 totals 13 residues. V dropped 1 base and J dropped 11 bases, with 15 bases sitting between them. The CDR3 nucleotides read TGTGCCAGCAGCGTAAACAGTCGCCATGAGCAGTACTTC. This gives the protein CASSVNSRHEQYF.

The chain recombines TRBV25-1 with TRBJ1-5, with a weak D call TRBD1 (6 bases). Looked up from germline, CDR1 is MGHDK and CDR2 is SYGVNS. CDR3 length: 14 residues. Trimming stripped 10 bases from V and 0 bases from J, with 13 bases between. CDR3 sequence: CATGQRDSNQPQHF. The CDR3 DNA reads TGTGCCACCGGACAGCGAGATAGCAATCAGCCCCAGCATTTT.

The chain combines TRBV27 with TRBJ1-5; 8 nucleotides match TRBD1. Germline V lookup: CDR1 MNHEY, CDR2 SMNVEV (reference sequence). Trimming at V came to 4 bases and at J to 7 bases, leaving 9 bases not matched to a gene. This CDR3 comprises 15 residues. The CDR3: CASSSSQGAVQPQHF. Here the CDR3 DNA reads TGTGCCAGCAGTTCCTCCCAGGGGGCGGTACAGCCCCAGCATTTT.

The chain combines TRBV7-9 with TRBJ2-7; TRBD2 might be the D (6 bases). The last part of the DNA fits TRBJ2-5 better; the J call may be wrong. The CDR3 has 15 amino acids. Germline CDR1 and CDR2: SEHNR and FQNEAQ (reference sequence). The CDR3 bases are TGTGCCAGCAGCTTGGCGAAGGCGGGGCCAAAGACCCAGTACTTC. It specifies CASSLAKAGPKTQYF.

There are many counts of this clonotype. A much larger clone lies one base from this, so it may be a read error. The chain links TRBV12-3 or TRBV12-4 to TRBJ2-7; D not resolved. Deletions cut 2 bases from V and 2 bases from J, with 7 bases between. There are 13 residues in the CDR3. CDR3 coding DNA: TGTGCCAGCAGTTTACTAGGCCCCTACGAGCAGTACTTC. Encoded protein: CASSLLGPYEQYF.

The rearrangement joins TRBV6-6 to TRBJ1-1; 11 bases match TRBD1. The CDR3 extends over 15 amino acids. With 6 bases clipped from V and 4 bases from J, the junction kept 7 bases outside the gene matches. CDR1 is MNHNY, CDR2 SVGAGI, per germline (reference sequence). The CDR3 is CASSGTGGMSTEAFF. The DNA of the CDR3 is TGTGCCAGCAGCGGGACAGGGGGAATGAGCACTGAAGCTTTCTTT.

The J gene is TRBJ1-1, the V gene TRBV6-5; 8 nucleotides line up with TRBD1. Germline V lookup: CDR1 MNHEY, CDR2 SVGAGI. The CDR3 length is 13 residues. V shed 6 bases, J shed 4 bases, and the junction held 4 bases outside the gene matches. The CDR3 DNA sequence: TGTGCCAGCAGGAGGGACAGGAGCACTGAAGCTTTCTTT. Residues: CASRRDRSTEAFF.

This clonotype was seen a few times. This chain joins TRBV7-9 and TRBJ2-7, with D uncertain. The CDR3 is 15 residues long. Germline loops: CDR1 SEHNR, CDR2 FQNEAQ (reference sequence). V gave up 5 bases and J gave up 0 bases, with 14 bases separating them. CDR3 bases: TGTGCCAGCAGCAGGCCCGGAACTAACTCCTACGAGCAGTACTTC. This encodes CASSRPGTNSYEQYF.

The chain carries TRBV3-1 and TRBJ1-4; D is unclear. Germline CDR1 is LGHDT and CDR2 is YNNKEL (reference sequence). The CDR3 is 16 residues long. The V end was cut by 0 bases, the J end by 5 bases, with 13 bases between. This chain's CDR3 is CASSQDPTAANEKLFF. Here the CDR3 DNA reads TGTGCCAGCAGCCAAGATCCGACCGCTGCGAATGAAAAACTGTTTTTT. The full variable domain, rest sourced from reference TRBV3-1 and TRBJ1-4, is DTAVSQTPKYLVTQMGNDKSIKCEQNLGHDTMYWYKQDSKKFLKIMFSYNNKELIINETVPNRFSPKSPDKAHLNLHINSLELGDSAVYFCASSQDPTAANEKLFFGSGTQLSVL.

The chain employs TRBV27 and TRBJ1-2; TRBD1 matches at 9 bases. With V trimmed by 2 bases and J by 4 bases, 2 bases remained unmatched. CDR1 is MNHEY and CDR2 is SMNVEV in the germline V gene (reference sequence). The CDR3 contains 14 residues. The CDR3 region is CASSLTGGLYGYTF. The CDR3 DNA sequence: TGTGCCAGCAGTTTAACAGGGGGCCTCTATGGCTACACCTTC.

The table lists this clonotype with a few counts. The chain employs TRBV29-1 and TRBJ2-3, with 7 nucleotides matching TRBD1. V lost 7 bases and J lost 2; bases outside the gene matches: 6. Germline V lookup: CDR1 SQVTM, CDR2 ANQGSEA. The length of the CDR3 is 13 residues. CDR3 sequence (DNA): TGCAGCGGAGGGGGCCTTCCCACAGATACGCAGTATTTT. This codes for CSGGGLPTDTQYF.

J is TRBJ2-3 and V is TRBV29-1; D is tentatively TRBD1 or TRBD2 (7 bases each). The CDR3 is 17 residues long. Trimming cost V 6 bases and J 0 bases, with 22 bases left between them. Germline-derived CDR1 and CDR2 are SQVTM and ANQGSEA. The CDR3, as DNA: TGCAGCGTCGGGGGGACAGTGCTAAAACCCAGCACAGATACGCAGTATTTT. It is translated as CSVGGTVLKPSTDTQYF.

In this sample, this clonotype turned up once. The CDR3, as DNA: TGTGCCAGCAGCGTAGTAAGCCAGCCAGATTCCTACAATGAGCAGTACTTC. This encodes CASSVVSQPDSYNEQYF. The rearrangement joins TRBV9 to TRBJ2-5; D unclear. CDR3 size: 17 residues. The germline V and J ends were trimmed by 0 bases and 11 bases, with 26 bases remaining between them. Per germline, CDR1 SGDLS and CDR2 YYNGEE.

This clonotype was seen a handful of times. This sequence joins TRBV6-2 or TRBV6-3 and TRBJ2-7; 8 positions match TRBD1. There are 14 residues in the CDR3. V dropped 5 bases and J dropped 3; count of bases not matched to a gene: 6. In germline, CDR1 is MNHEY, CDR2 SVGEGT. CDR3 sequence reads: CASSRQGLIYEQYF. The CDR3 DNA sequence: TGTGCCAGCAGTCGACAGGGGTTGATCTACGAGCAGTACTTC.

The gene calls are TRBV2 and TRBJ2-7; 10 bases match TRBD1. This CDR3 contains 14 residues. Germline CDR1 is SNHLY and CDR2 is FYNNEI. J was trimmed by 3 bases and V by 3 bases; bases with no gene match: 2. CDR3 DNA: TGTGCCAGCAGTGAGGGGACAGGGGACTACGAGCAGTACTTC. It translates to CASSEGTGDYEQYF.

This clonotype showed up just a few times. The V call is TRBV3-1, the J call TRBJ1-1; 12 bases match TRBD1. Germline V gene lookup returns CDR1 LGHDT and CDR2 YNNKEL (reference sequence). The trim removed 4 bases at V and 0 bases at J, leaving 6 bases unmatched. The CDR3 totals 17 residues. CDR3 protein: CASSRSRDRGLNTEAFF. Written as DNA, the CDR3 is TGTGCCAGCAGCCGGTCCCGGGACAGGGGGCTGAACACTGAAGCTTTCTTT. The full variable domain, its missing parts supplied by reference TRBV3-1 and TRBJ1-1, is DTAVSQTPKYLVTQMGNDKSIKCEQNLGHDTMYWYKQDSKKFLKIMFSYNNKELIINETVPNRFSPKSPDKAHLNLHINSLELGDSAVYFCASSRSRDRGLNTEAFFGQGTRLTVV.

This clonotype came up a few times. In DNA form, the CDR3 reads TGTGCCACCGCCCGCGGGACAGTCATGGAGCAGTTCTTC. Translated: CATARGTVMEQFF. The chain carries TRBV24-1 and TRBJ2-1; maybe TRBD1 (7 bases). CDR1 is KGHDR, CDR2 SFDVKD, per germline. The CDR3 has 13 residues. Trimming cost V 9 bases and J 10 bases, with 18 bases left between them.

This clonotype was seen a few times. The J gene is TRBJ2-1, the V gene TRBV12-3 or TRBV12-4, with 8 bases lining up with TRBD2. CDR3 size: 16 residues. V trimming: 5 bases; J trimming: 0 bases; junction bases outside the gene matches: 6. CDR3 residues: CASSSGGSGSYNEQFF. The CDR3 region has the DNA TGTGCCAGCAGTAGCGGGGGATCAGGCTCCTACAATGAGCAGTTCTTC.

The gene calls are TRBV10-3 and TRBJ2-3; 9 bases map to TRBD2. The ends lost 3 bases at V and 1 base at J; junction bases unmatched: 5. This CDR3 comprises 16 residues. Looked up from germline, CDR1 is ENHRY and CDR2 is SYGVKD. Written as DNA, the CDR3 is TGTGCCATCAGTGATGCTCGACTAGCGGGCACAGATACGCAGTATTTT. Translation gives CAISDARLAGTDTQYF.

This clonotype showed up just once. CDR3 nucleotides: TGCAGTGCTAGAGATCGGGTGGGGGCGGTCTATGGCTACACCTTC. Translated: CSARDRVGAVYGYTF. The chain combines TRBV20-1 with TRBJ1-2; TRBD1 is a possible D gene (6 bases). The CDR3 runs to 15 residues. Germline V gene sequence: CDR1 DFQATT, CDR2 SNEGSKA (reference sequence). V lost 0 bases, J lost 4 bases, and 15 bases lay in between.

The chain is built from TRBV19 and TRBJ1-5, with D unresolved. Germline CDR1 LNHDA, CDR2 SQIVND (reference sequence). The CDR3 has 15 residues. V lost 0 bases, J lost 0 bases, and 6 bases lay in between. This CDR3 is CASSIDLYSNQPQHF. CDR3 sequence (DNA): TGTGCCAGTAGTATAGACTTATATAGCAATCAGCCCCAGCATTTT.

The V gene is TRBV7-3, the J gene TRBJ2-3; TRBD2 matches 10 bases. CDR1 SGHTA and CDR2 FQGTGA come from the germline V gene. J was trimmed by 4 bases and V by 5 bases; bases with no gene match: 6. The length of the CDR3 is 15 residues. Here the CDR3 reads CASSEASGSADTQYF. The CDR3 DNA reads as TGTGCCAGCAGCGAGGCTAGCGGGAGCGCAGATACGCAGTATTTT. The full variable domain, its missing parts supplied by reference TRBV7-3 and TRBJ2-3, is GAGVSQTPSNKVTEKGKYVELRCDPISGHTALYWYRQSLGQGPEFLIYFQGTGAADDSGLPNDRFFAVRPEGSVSTLKIQRTERGDSAVYLCASSEASGSADTQYFGPGTRLTVL.

This clonotype was seen more than once but under ten times. The J gene is TRBJ2-7, the V gene TRBV12-3 or TRBV12-4; D may be TRBD1 or TRBD2 (5 bases each). There are 16 residues in the CDR3. Trimming cost V 2 bases and J 6 bases, with 20 bases left between them. The CDR3 nucleotides are TGTGCCAGCAGTTTACGACCGCCGGGACGATCCGGCGAGCAGTACTTC. It codes for CASSLRPPGRSGEQYF.